This entry is about one TCR beta chain. Its antigen is not known. Each CDR3 protein gets one entry after TCRdb re-called the reads with MiXCR. The data hold about 920,000 distinct CDR3 sequences, with 25% to 40% observed a single time. Germline V gene lookup returns CDR1 MNHEY and CDR2 SMNVEV (reference sequence). V lost 7 bases to trimming and J lost 0 bases, with 13 bases between them. The CDR3 extends over 15 amino acids. The data are from a study of T cell repertoires in cytomegalovirus infection. The wider study: TCR beta signatures that were public indicated CMV infection and matching HLA type. Notes on the study in general: CMV-specific HLA-C-restricted TCR beta clonotypes dominated the ex vivo response.

The origin of this receptor is a human donor in good health (CMV status not recorded). Some clones in this sample may be carry-over from other donors' samples. The rearrangement uses TRBV27 and TRBJ2-1; a weak D match, TRBD2 (7 bases). This sample comprised cultured CD8+ T cells from PBMCs, obtained from culture after CMV antigen stimulation. The CDR3: CASTRGAPSYNEQFF. The CDR3 DNA reads TGTGCCAGCACCCGGGGGGCCCCCTCCTACAATGAGCAGTTCTTC.